Shown below are 20 T cell receptor beta chains from a single sample sequenced in a study of early T cells in non-severe SARS-CoV-2 infection. TCRdb ran MiXCR on the 5' RACE reads and lists one entry per CDR3 protein. The data show about 81,000 distinct CDR3 sequences, with 5% to 7% seen just once and 7.8% held by the top ten. The sequenced material came from whole blood. All receptors derive from an adult who was a healthcare worker with PCR-confirmed SARS-CoV-2 infection or an uninfected control (not recorded which).

Only a few counts were recorded for this clonotype. The chain couples TRBV6-5 to TRBJ2-1, with TRBD2 matching over 8 bases. The V segment lost 6 bases and the J segment 2 bases; nucleotides outside the gene matches: 6. CDR1 MNHEY and CDR2 SVGAGI come from the germline V gene. The CDR3 consists of 15 residues. The CDR3 region has the DNA TGTGCCAGCAGGCGAAGCGGGAGTCCCTACAATGAGCAGTTCTTC. The encoded protein is CASRRSGSPYNEQFF.

The chain recombines TRBV29-1 with TRBJ2-5; D gene uncertain. V lost 3 bases, J lost 3 bases, and 8 bases lay in between. This CDR3 contains 12 residues. Germline values: CDR1 SQVTM, CDR2 ANQGSEA. In DNA form, the CDR3 reads TGCAGCGTTGAGCTGGGGAAAGAGACCCAGTACTTC. Protein sequence: CSVELGKETQYF. Full variable domain (remainder filled in from reference TRBV29-1 and TRBJ2-5): SAVISQKPSRDICQRGTSLTIQCQVDSQVTMMFWYRQQPGQSLTLIATANQGSEATYESGFVIDKFPISRPNLTFSTLTVSNMSPEDSSIYLCSVELGKETQYFGPGTRLLVL.

The chain carries TRBV15 and TRBJ2-7; 7 bases align to TRBD2. Germline V gene sequence: CDR1 LNHNV, CDR2 YYDKDF (reference sequence). J was trimmed by 5 bases and V by 0 bases; bases with no gene match: 1. The CDR3 runs to 13 residues. CDR3 coding DNA: TGTGCCACCAGCAGAGAGGGGAGGGACGAGCAGTACTTC. This encodes CATSREGRDEQYF.

This clonotype has more than one count but fewer than ten. V is TRBV6-2 or TRBV6-3 and J is TRBJ1-5, with D uncertain. The CDR3 has 14 residues. V was clipped by 2 bases and J by 2 bases, with 7 bases between them. CDR1 is MNHEY and CDR2 is SVGEGT in the germline V gene. CDR3 in amino acids: CASSYVEGNQPQHF. The CDR3 nucleotides read TGTGCCAGCAGTTACGTGGAGGGCAATCAGCCCCAGCATTTT.

This clonotype was detected ten times or more. V is TRBV2 and J is TRBJ2-3; the D gene is possibly TRBD1 (6 bases). The CDR3 contains 13 residues. In germline, CDR1 is SNHLY, CDR2 FYNNEI. Trimming pared 4 bases from V and 5 bases from J, leaving 10 bases between. Written as DNA, the CDR3 is TGTGCCAGCAGTGGGGCAGGGGAAGATACGCAGTATTTT. Its protein product is CASSGAGEDTQYF.

The chain recombines TRBV20-1 with TRBJ2-1; a possible D gene is TRBD2 (5 bases). This CDR3 has 12 amino acids. CDR1 is DFQATT and CDR2 is SNEGSKA in the germline V gene (reference sequence). Trimming shortened V by 6 bases and J by 8 bases, and 14 bases separated the two germline ends. CDR3 DNA: TGCAGTGCCGCCGGGGTAAACGATGAGCAGTTCTTC. It yields the protein CSAAGVNDEQFF.

This clonotype showed up just a few times. The J gene is TRBJ2-3, the V gene TRBV5-5; 13 nucleotides agree with TRBD2. CDR1 is SGHKS, CDR2 YYEKEE, per germline (reference sequence). The V and J ends lost 4 bases and 6 bases, in that order; junction bases with no gene match: 5. The CDR3 runs to 15 residues. CDR3 protein: CASSPGLAGVDTQYF. The CDR3 DNA is TGTGCCAGCAGCCCCGGACTAGCGGGGGTGGATACGCAGTATTTT.

The chain employs TRBV5-1 and TRBJ2-5; unclear D gene. Per germline, CDR1 SGHRS and CDR2 YFSETQ. Trimming pared 3 bases from V and 5 bases from J, leaving 8 bases between. This CDR3 has 12 amino acids. CDR3 residues: CASSSQGETQYF. The CDR3 nucleotides are TGCGCCAGCAGCTCCCAAGGCGAGACCCAGTACTTC.

This CDR3 reads CASSEGSGSTDTQYF. DNA of the CDR3: TGTGCCAGCAGTGAAGGTAGCGGGTCAACAGATACGCAGTATTTT. The chain couples TRBV6-4 to TRBJ2-3; 7 bases line up with TRBD2. The germline V gene encodes CDR1 MRHNA and CDR2 SNTAGT. The CDR3 runs to 15 residues. The V segment lost 3 bases and the J segment 3 bases; nucleotides outside the gene matches: 6.

This clonotype has more than one count but fewer than ten. The chain employs TRBV18 and TRBJ1-2; D is possibly TRBD1 (6 bases). Trimming removed 5 bases at V and 8 bases at J, with 21 bases between. The V gene's germline CDR1 is KGHSH and CDR2 LQKENI. The CDR3 runs 15 residues. CDR3 nucleotides: TGTGCCAGCTCATTGAAGTCTGCAGGGGAGGACGGCTACACCTTC. Translation: CASSLKSAGEDGYTF. Filled out from reference TRBV18 and TRBJ1-2, the complete variable domain reads NAGVMQNPRHLVRRRGQEARLRCSPMKGHSHVYWYRQLPEEGLKFMVYLQKENIIDESGMPKERFSAEFPKEGPSILRIQQVVRGDSAAYFCASSLKSAGEDGYTFGSGTRLTVV.

This clonotype has a single count. The chain recombines TRBV4-3 with TRBJ2-1; 8 positions agree with TRBD2. The CDR3 is 15 residues long. The germline gives CDR1 LGHNA, CDR2 YSLEER. With V trimmed by 5 bases and J by 1 base, 4 bases remained unmatched. The CDR3 coding sequence is TGCGCCAGCAGCAAAGCGGGAGTGTCCTACAATGAGCAGTTCTTC. Its translation: CASSKAGVSYNEQFF.

With respect to this clonotype: This may stem from a read error, because a much larger clone lies one nucleotide away. The chain carries TRBV5-1 and TRBJ2-3; D unresolved. CDR3 size: 12 residues. Trimming left V 1 base short and J 5 bases short, with 5 bases between. Germline CDR1 SGHRS, CDR2 YFSETQ. This CDR3 is CASSLLIDTQYF. CDR3 DNA: TGCGCCAGCAGCTTGTTGATAGATACGCAGTATTTT.

A word on this clonotype: A read error may be the cause here, since a much bigger clone is one base away. The chain carries TRBV25-1 and TRBJ2-7; no clear D. The CDR3 extends over 15 amino acids. Germline values: CDR1 MGHDK, CDR2 SYGVNS. In DNA, the CDR3 is TGTGTCAGCAGTGCTCTCGGCGGCGGTTTCACCGAGCAGTACTTC. Translated, it gives CVSSALGGGFTEQYF.

J is TRBJ2-7 and V is TRBV4-1; D possibly matches TRBD1 or TRBD2 (5 bases each). CDR1 is MGHRA, CDR2 YSYEKL, per germline. This CDR3 has 16 amino acids. Trimming cost V 4 bases and J 5 bases, with 21 bases left between them. CDR3 in DNA: TGCGCCAGCAGCCGAGTTAAGCAGGGTGGGGACGACGAGCAGTACTTC. Encoded protein: CASSRVKQGGDDEQYF.

This clonotype occurred many times. The chain recombines TRBV29-1 with TRBJ2-2; D gene uncertain. Per the germline V gene, CDR1 is SQVTM and CDR2 is ANQGSEA. This CDR3 is built from 14 residues. The V end lost 5 bases, the J end lost 0 bases, and 10 bases lay between the germline ends. CDR3 residues: CSVSEIANTGELFF. The CDR3 DNA is TGCAGCGTTTCGGAAATTGCGAACACCGGGGAGCTGTTTTTT.

The sample holds a few counts of this clonotype. The V call is TRBV10-3, the J call TRBJ2-7, with no clear D. The CDR3 loop spans 14 amino acids. V lost 5 bases and J 6 bases, leaving 17 bases between the germline ends. The germline V gene has CDR1 ENHRY and CDR2 SYGVKD. CDR3 region: CAISQTGRSGEQYF. CDR3 DNA: TGTGCCATCAGTCAGACTGGGCGGTCAGGCGAGCAGTACTTC.

This clonotype was counted ten times or more. V and J are TRBV30 and TRBJ2-1, with 8 bases identical to TRBD1. The CDR3 is made up of 15 amino acids. Trimming took 4 bases from V and 2 from J; bases not matched to a gene: 7. Germline assignment: CDR1 GTSNPN and CDR2 SVGIG (reference sequence). CDR3 DNA: TGTGCCTGGACTCCCGGGACAGGTGCCTACAATGAGCAGTTCTTC. This gives the protein CAWTPGTGAYNEQFF.

Many counts were recorded for this clonotype. The rearrangement joins TRBV19 to TRBJ1-6; D might be TRBD1 (5 bases). This CDR3 is built from 15 residues. CDR1 is LNHDA, CDR2 SQIVND, per germline (reference sequence). Trimming pared 7 bases from V and 8 bases from J, leaving 18 bases between. The DNA for the CDR3 is TGTGCCAGTACCCACGGGGGAAGGACTGATTCACCCCTCCACTTT. Translation gives CASTHGGRTDSPLHF.

This clonotype was recorded a few times. The chain employs TRBV29-1 and TRBJ2-1, with 8 bases matching TRBD2. CDR1 is SQVTM, CDR2 ANQGSEA, per germline. The CDR3 runs to 17 residues. V trimming: 1 base; J trimming: 6 bases; junction bases outside the gene matches: 14. The CDR3 nucleotides are TGCAGCGTTGAAGGAGGGATAGCGGGATTAAGTGGCAATGAGCAGTTCTTC. Translation gives CSVEGGIAGLSGNEQFF.

This sequence joins TRBV27 and TRBJ1-2, with D maybe TRBD1 (6 bases). The V gene's germline CDR1 is MNHEY and CDR2 SMNVEV (reference sequence). Trimming cost V 8 bases and J 3 bases, with 13 bases left between them. The CDR3 covers 13 residues. The DNA of the CDR3 is TGTGCCAGCGGTGTAGCAGGGGACTATGGCTACACCTTC. Translating it yields CASGVAGDYGYTF.